This TCR beta chain stems from a study of STAT5B mutations in CD4+ large granular lymphocyte leukemia (dated by TCRdb to 2021 to 2024). Looking at the study overall: Among healthy controls, the CDR3 'QG' motif was associated with a particular HLA allele. TCRbeta repertoires of CD4+ T-cell large granular lymphocyte leukemia patients were compared with those of healthy blood donors. Flow cytometry on FACSCanto II or FACSVerse confirmed that purified fractions exceeded 95% purity among lymphocytes.

Findings and caveats that apply to the study as a whole: The data were not HLA-matched, and the higher clonality in CD4+ T-LGLL than in CD8+ T-LGLL could be due to the relatively small sample size. The main leukemic clonotypes were found to be private to each patient, although more than 20% of the main leukemic clonotypes were detected at low frequency in the non-leukemic repertoires of other patients. CD4-sorted patient repertoires appeared more clonal than healthy CD4+ repertoires, and this difference persisted after removing the putative leukemic clones. TRBV06-family usage was enriched among the top patient clones (8/27) compared with healthy controls (2/35).

Measured from the cysteine to the phenylalanine, the CDR3 is 14 residues long. Just CDR3 DNA is preserved here, 42 bases in frame from base 1. The germline V gene (reference sequence) provides CDR1 LNHDA and CDR2 SQIVND. The immunoSEQ assay at survey resolution was used to sequence TCRbeta rearrangements from genomic DNA. In the original analysis: In the TCR sequencing data, the lowest productive clonotype frequency that could be detected was 2.59 x 10-5. Only productive TCRbeta rearrangements, defined as complete and in-frame sequences, were included in the analyses. Clonality for each sample was calculated as Simpson clonality in the immunoSEQ Analyzer version 3.0. Based on frequency, clones were grouped as very rare, small, medium, large (1-20%) or hyperexpanded (>20%). Generation probabilities were estimated with OLGA 1.2.3, V-gene circos plots were made with VDJtools, specificities were looked up in VDJdb, and CDR3 motifs were identified with GLIPH. This immuneACCESS table, as held by TCRdb, lists in-frame sequences with V and J called but not all clones. Of the missing ones, under half trace to an unresolved V gene in checked studies; the others have no known cause. The DNA gave D and trimming, while V, J and clone size come from that table. The sample table lists approximately 25,000 clones, 60% to 80% of them with a count of one. The ten largest clones take up roughly 9.8% of the sample.

Note on this clone: Its antigen remains unidentified. Relative to the germline gene, one junction end is altered; a read error may explain this.

Buffy coats from over 35 blood donors, supplied by the Finnish Red Cross blood service, were used as healthy controls. All TCR-sequenced material derived from peripheral blood: patient blood samples and healthy donor buffy coats. Peripheral blood mononuclear cells were isolated by Ficoll-Hypaque gradient centrifugation. For the healthy controls, CD4+ cells were obtained from buffy coats by magnetic purification. Genomic DNA was extracted with the Gentra Puregene Cell and Tissue kit and quantified on a Qubit 2.0 fluorometer. The clonotype originates from a human donor in good health. The chain is encoded by TRBV19 joined to TRBJ1-5; a confident D gene designation cannot be given. Sample: CD4+ T cells from blood buffy coats. The CDR3 protein: CASSSTGGNQPQHF. The bases are TGTGCCAGTAGTTCGACGGGCGGCAACCAGCCCCAGCATTTT.